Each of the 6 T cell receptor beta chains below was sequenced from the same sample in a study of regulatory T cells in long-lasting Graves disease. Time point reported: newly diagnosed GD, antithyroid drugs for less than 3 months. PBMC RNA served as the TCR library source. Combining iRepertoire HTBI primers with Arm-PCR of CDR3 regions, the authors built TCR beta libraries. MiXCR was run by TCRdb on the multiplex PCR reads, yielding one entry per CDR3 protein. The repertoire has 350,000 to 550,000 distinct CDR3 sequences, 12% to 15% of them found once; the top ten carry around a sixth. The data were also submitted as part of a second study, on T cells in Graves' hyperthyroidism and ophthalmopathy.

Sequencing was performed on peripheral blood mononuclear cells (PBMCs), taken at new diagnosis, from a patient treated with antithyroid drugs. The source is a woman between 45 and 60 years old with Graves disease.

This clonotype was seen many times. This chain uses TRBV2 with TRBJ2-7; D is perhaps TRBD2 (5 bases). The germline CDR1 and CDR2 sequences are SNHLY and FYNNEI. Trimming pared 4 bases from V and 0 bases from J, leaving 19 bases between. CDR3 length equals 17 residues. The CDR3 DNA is TGTGCCAGCAGTGGGGTGGACTTACCCAGACTCTCCTACGAGCAGTACTTC. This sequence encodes CASSGVDLPRLSYEQYF.

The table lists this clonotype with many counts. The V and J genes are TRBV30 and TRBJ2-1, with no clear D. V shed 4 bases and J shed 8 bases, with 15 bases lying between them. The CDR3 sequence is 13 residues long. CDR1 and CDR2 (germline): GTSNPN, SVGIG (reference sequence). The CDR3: CAWIRVGSYEQFF. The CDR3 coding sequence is TGTGCCTGGATACGGGTGGGGTCTTATGAGCAGTTCTTC.

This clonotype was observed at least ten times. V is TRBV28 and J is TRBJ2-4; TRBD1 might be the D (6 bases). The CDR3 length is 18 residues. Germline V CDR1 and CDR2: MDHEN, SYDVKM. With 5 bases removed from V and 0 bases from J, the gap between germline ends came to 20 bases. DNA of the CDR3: TGTGCCAGCAGTCCCCCTAGACAGGCTAGTTTAGCCAAAAACATTCAGTACTTC. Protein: CASSPPRQASLAKNIQYF.

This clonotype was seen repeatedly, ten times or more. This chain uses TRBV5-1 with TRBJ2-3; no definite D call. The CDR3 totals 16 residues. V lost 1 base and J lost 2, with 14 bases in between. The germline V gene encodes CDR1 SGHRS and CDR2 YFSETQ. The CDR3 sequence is CASSLLAGANTDTQYF. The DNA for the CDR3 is TGCGCCAGCAGCTTGTTGGCAGGAGCAAACACAGATACGCAGTATTTT. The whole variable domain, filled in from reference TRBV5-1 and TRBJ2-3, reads KAGVTQTPRYLIKTRGQQVTLSCSPISGHRSVSWYQQTPGQGLQFLFEYFSETQRNKGNFPGRFSGRQFSNSRSEMNVSTLELGDSALYLCASSLLAGANTDTQYFGPGTRLTVL.

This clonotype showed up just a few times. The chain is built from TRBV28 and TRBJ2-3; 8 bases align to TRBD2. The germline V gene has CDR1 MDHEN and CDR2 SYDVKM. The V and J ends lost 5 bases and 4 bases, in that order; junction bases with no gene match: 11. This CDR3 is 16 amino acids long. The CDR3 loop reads CASSAAGGRIPDTQYF. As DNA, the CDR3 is TGTGCCAGCAGTGCGGCGGGCGGGAGGATCCCAGATACGCAGTATTTT.

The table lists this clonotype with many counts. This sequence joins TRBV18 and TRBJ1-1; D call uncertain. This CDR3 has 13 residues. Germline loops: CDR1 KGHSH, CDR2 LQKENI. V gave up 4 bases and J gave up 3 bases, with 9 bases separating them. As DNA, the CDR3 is TGTGCCAGCTCACAATCGGAATACACTGAAGCTTTCTTT. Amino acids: CASSQSEYTEAFF.